This T cell receptor beta chain was obtained from a study of blood T cells in healthy people across ages. Study summary: Per two T cells, template switching captured roughly one barcoded beta molecule. Study-level results: Researchers judged that diversity estimates from one million T cells fell short of true values.

Germline values: CDR1 LGHNA, CDR2 YSLEER. The CDR3 covers 16 residues. Trimming stripped 5 bases from V and 4 bases from J, with 18 bases between. At least 6 million PBMCs were isolated per sample. At least 6 micrograms of total RNA were extracted per sample. As for this clonotype: Its matching antigen is unknown.

The second PCR ran roughly 6 to 11 cycles with a sample-barcoded 5' primer and J-beta primers. TCRdb re-derived calls from the 5' RACE reads in MiXCR, one entry per CDR3 protein. The repertoire holds roughly 410,000 distinct CDR3 sequences, with 50% to 60% as singletons. V usage is TRBV4-3 and J usage is TRBJ2-1; D possibly uses TRBD1 or TRBD2 (5 bases each). What was sequenced was blood. The receptor comes from a man between 60 and 70 years old in good health. The CDR3 bases are TGCGCCAGCAGCGGTCTGATAGGGACGGCGTACAATGAGCAGTTCTTC. As protein: CASSGLIGTAYNEQFF.